One T cell receptor beta chain is described in this entry. The antigen is not known. At the DNA level, this CDR3 is encoded by other sequences in the same sample as well. All of the isolated RNA was reverse transcribed, so expressed TCRB transcripts were sequenced. Here immunoSEQ multiplex PCR was the method, and the copy in TCRdb shows in-frame clones only, minus some. The sample holds 250,000 to 300,000 clones; 20% to 25% are singletons and the top ten take over 0.01%. Trimming took 4 bases from V and 1 from J; bases not matched to a gene: 1. CDR3 size: 14 residues. The germline V gene encodes CDR1 SGDLS and CDR2 YYNGEE. The data are from a study of beta chain features in type 1 diabetes. Broader study findings: PCR could preferentially amplify shorter templates, alike in patients and controls. Patients with Type 1 diabetes showed moderately but significantly shorter TCRB CDR3s in all four CD4+ subsets.

This sequence originates from a woman aged 30 to 39 with type 1 diabetes. Sequenced: naive CD4+ T cells from blood. This chain uses TRBV9 with TRBJ2-2; the match to TRBD1 covers 7 bases. This CDR3 reads CASSRTGNTGELFF. Here the CDR3 DNA reads TGTGCCAGCAGCCGGACAGGGAACACCGGGGAGCTGTTTTTT.